This T cell receptor (beta chain) was obtained from a study of cytomegalovirus exposure and HLA in healthy donors. Study outcomes and limitations: A later examination showed that TCR association rates differed by HLA locus, with DRB1 most and HLA-C fewest. Information on immune exposure was restricted to one variable (CMV serostatus). It was likely that a cluster of highly shared sequence variants was a sequencing artifact.

With 60 Vbeta and 13 Jbeta primers, the PCR was carried out. Using immunoSEQ multiplex PCR, the repertoire was profiled, and TCRdb retains in-frame clones only, with some absent. The profile shows under 150,000 clones, 75% to 85% of them singletons. On this clone itself: As yet, its antigen is unknown.

This CDR3 is built from 17 residues. The germline V gene has CDR1 LGHNA and CDR2 YNFKEQ. Trimming removed 0 bases at V and 8 bases at J, with 20 bases between. The sample consisted of PBMCs. The rearrangement uses TRBV4-2 and TRBJ1-5; D gene ambiguous. The TCR comes from a middle-aged woman in good health and CMV-seronegative. DNA for the CDR3: TGTGCCAGCAGCCAAGATACTGGGTTCGGAGGGTTTGAGCCCCAGCATTTT. It specifies CASSQDTGFGGFEPQHF.